One and the same sample provided the 23 T cell receptor beta chains below, sequenced in a study of cytotoxic CD8 clonotypes in ibrutinib-treated CLL. Measured with immunoSEQ multiplex PCR; TCRdb has only the in-frame clones, and not every one. The sample includes over 250,000 clones, roughly 76% of them seen just once. Specimen: PBMCs, collected at disease progression, from a patient treated with ibrutinib. The receptors derive from a human donor with chronic lymphocytic leukemia.

The chain employs TRBV5-4 and TRBJ2-3, with 8 bases lining up with TRBD2. Trimming cost V 3 bases and J 1 base; bases outside gene matches: 13. In germline, CDR1 is SGHNT, CDR2 YYREEE (reference sequence). The CDR3 is 18 amino acids. CDR3 coding DNA: TGTGCCAGCAGCTGGGCACCTATAGCGGGAACCCGCACAGATACGCAGTATTTT. This encodes CASSWAPIAGTRTDTQYF.

The rearrangement joins TRBV5-4 to TRBJ2-7; possibly TRBD1 or TRBD2 for D (7 bases each). V lost 3 bases and J lost 3, with 13 bases in between. The CDR3 is 14 residues long. Germline V gene sequence: CDR1 SGHNT, CDR2 YYREEE (reference sequence). The chain's CDR3 is CASSSGGQHYEQYF. As DNA, the CDR3 is TGTGCCAGCAGCTCGGGGGGACAGCACTACGAGCAGTACTTC. Filled out from reference TRBV5-4 and TRBJ2-7, the complete variable domain reads ETGVTQSPTHLIKTRGQQVTLRCSSQSGHNTVSWYQQALGQGPQFIFQYYREEENGRGNFPPRFSGLQFPNYSSELNVNALELDDSALYLCASSSGGQHYEQYFGPGTRLTVT.

This chain uses TRBV9 with TRBJ2-7; TRBD2 agrees at 10 bases. The CDR3 has 14 amino acids. The V gene's germline CDR1 is SGDLS and CDR2 YYNGEE. Trimming removed 0 bases from V and 7 bases from J; junction bases left unmatched: 4. CDR3 in amino acids: CASSVGGSGGEQYF. DNA for the CDR3: TGTGCCAGCAGCGTAGGTGGTAGCGGGGGGGAGCAGTACTTC. The variable domain in full, with the rest retrieved from reference TRBV9 and TRBJ2-7, is DSGVTQTPKHLITATGQRVTLRCSPRSGDLSVYWYQQSLDQGLQFLIQYYNGEERAKGNILERFSAQQFPDLHSELNLSSLELGDSALYFCASSVGGSGGEQYFGPGTRLTVT.

The V gene is TRBV27, the J gene TRBJ2-2; 13 bases fit TRBD2. The CDR3 is 14 amino acids. CDR1 MNHEY and CDR2 SMNVEV come from the germline V gene (reference sequence). Trimming removed 11 bases from V and 14 bases from J; junction bases left unmatched: 14. In DNA, the CDR3 is TGTGCCTCACGACTAGCGGGAGGACCCGTCGAACTGTTTTTT. Translated: CASRLAGGPVELFF.

The gene calls are TRBV19 and TRBJ2-7; D might be TRBD1 or TRBD2, each matching 5 bases. V lost 5 bases to trimming and J lost 9 bases, with 14 bases between them. Looked up from germline, CDR1 is LNHDA and CDR2 is SQIVND (reference sequence). The CDR3 has 12 amino acids. The CDR3 nucleotides read TGTGCCAGTAGTGGGGGACCGCCGGGGCAGTACTTC. Translating gives CASSGGPPGQYF.

The chain recombines TRBV10-2 with TRBJ2-7; D may be TRBD2 (5 bases). The germline V gene encodes CDR1 WSHSY and CDR2 SAAADI. Trimming pared 3 bases from V and 7 bases from J, leaving 19 bases between. The CDR3 totals 15 residues. The CDR3 DNA follows: TGCGCCAGCAGTGACGCGACGCTATACCCGGGGGAGCAGTACTTC. Residues: CASSDATLYPGEQYF.

The gene calls are TRBV7-6 and TRBJ2-1; the match to TRBD2 covers 8 bases. The V gene end was trimmed by 0 bases and the J gene end by 10 bases; junction bases not matched to a gene: 2. From germline, CDR1 is SGHVS and CDR2 FNYEAQ. The CDR3 spans 13 residues. The CDR3 reads CASSLALAGEQFF. In DNA, the CDR3 is TGTGCCAGCAGCTTAGCCTTAGCGGGAGAGCAGTTCTTC. Full variable domain (rest looked up from reference TRBV7-6 and TRBJ2-1): GAGVSQSPRYKVTKRGQDVALRCDPISGHVSLYWYRQALGQGPEFLTYFNYEAQQDKSGLPNDRFSAERPEGSISTLTIQRTEQRDSAMYRCASSLALAGEQFFGPGTRLTVL.

V and J are TRBV7-9 and TRBJ2-5, with 8 bases aligning to TRBD1. The trim removed 4 bases at V and 4 bases at J, leaving 11 bases unmatched. Germline V gene sequence: CDR1 SEHNR, CDR2 FQNEAQ (reference sequence). The CDR3 contains 16 residues. CDR3 sequence: CASSSLATGGRETQYF. CDR3 sequence (DNA): TGTGCCAGCAGCTCGTTAGCTACAGGGGGACGAGAGACCCAGTACTTC.

V and J are TRBV7-2 and TRBJ2-2; possible D gene TRBD1, 6 bases. With 0 bases removed from V and 7 bases from J, the gap between germline ends came to 15 bases. Germline V gene sequence: CDR1 SGHTA, CDR2 FQGNSA. The CDR3 sequence is 16 residues long. The CDR3 spells CASSLALRDTNGELFF. CDR3 nucleotide sequence: TGTGCCAGCAGCTTAGCGCTGAGGGACACGAACGGGGAGCTGTTTTTT.

The gene calls are TRBV11-2 and TRBJ1-4; D is unresolved. The CDR3 loop spans 15 amino acids. Germline V lookup: CDR1 SGHAT, CDR2 FQNNGV. Deletions cut 2 bases from V and 4 bases from J, with 11 bases between. The CDR3 DNA sequence: TGTGCCAGCAGCTTATTGAGGCAGGTTAATGAAAAACTGTTTTTT. Its translation: CASSLLRQVNEKLFF.

This chain uses TRBV2 with TRBJ2-7, with 9 bases identical to TRBD1. Germline CDR1 and CDR2: SNHLY and FYNNEI. Unmatched junction bases numbered 5, after V lost 5 bases and J lost 0 bases. The CDR3 runs 15 residues. DNA of the CDR3: TGTGCCAGCAGTTACACAGGGGGCGCCTCCTACGAGCAGTACTTC. It yields the protein CASSYTGGASYEQYF.

The chain combines TRBV10-1 with TRBJ2-7; D is possibly TRBD1 or TRBD2 (5 bases each). CDR1 WNHNN and CDR2 SYGVQD come from the germline V gene (reference sequence). Between the trimmed V and J ends, which lost 7 bases and 0 bases, there was a span of 16 bases. This CDR3 comprises 15 residues. The CDR3 sequence is CASIGGRHGSYEQYF. The DNA of the CDR3 is TGCGCCAGCATTGGGGGTCGACATGGCTCCTACGAGCAGTACTTC.

The chain has TRBV10-3 and TRBJ2-7; possibly TRBD1 for D (6 bases). Between the trimmed V and J ends, which lost 6 bases and 3 bases, there was a span of 18 bases. This CDR3 comprises 15 residues. Germline V CDR1 and CDR2: ENHRY, SYGVKD. The CDR3 nucleotides read TGTGCCATCAGGAATGACAGGCGCTCCTACTACGAGCAGTACTTC. Its translation: CAIRNDRRSYYEQYF.

The chain has TRBV5-4 and TRBJ2-5, with 8 bases identical to TRBD2. V was clipped by 4 bases and J by 2 bases; unmatched bases: 4. Germline CDR1 reads SGHNT; CDR2 reads YYREEE (reference sequence). CDR3 length: 14 residues. Written as DNA, the CDR3 is TGTGCCAGCAGCGCCACTAGCGGTCAAGAGACCCAGTACTTC. Translation: CASSATSGQETQYF.

This chain uses TRBV7-2 with TRBJ1-3; D is unclear. This CDR3 comprises 13 residues. CDR1 and CDR2 from the germline V gene are SGHTA and FQGNSA. The germline V and J ends were trimmed by 2 bases and 4 bases, with 6 bases remaining between them. As DNA, the CDR3 is TGTGCCAGCAGCTTATCCCACGGAAACACCATATATTTT. Translated: CASSLSHGNTIYF.

The V gene is TRBV28, the J gene TRBJ2-7; a weak D match, TRBD2 (5 bases). This CDR3 comprises 14 residues. V dropped 6 bases and J dropped 0 bases, with 12 bases sitting between them. CDR1 and CDR2 (germline): MDHEN, SYDVKM. The CDR3 nucleotides are TGTGCCAGCAGACTAGGAAAAAGCTCCTACGAGCAGTACTTC. Residues: CASRLGKSSYEQYF.

This clone was detected only once. The rearrangement joins TRBV27 to TRBJ2-7; D unclear. The CDR3 extends over 14 amino acids. CDR1 MNHEY and CDR2 SMNVEV come from the germline V gene (reference sequence). V dropped 3 bases and J dropped 6 bases, with 15 bases sitting between them. The CDR3 nucleotides read TGTGCCAGCAGTTTGCGTACTACCTCCCGCGAGCAGTACTTC. It specifies CASSLRTTSREQYF.

The V and J genes are TRBV6-5 and TRBJ1-1, with TRBD1 as a possible D gene (5 bases). Germline V gene lookup returns CDR1 MNHEY and CDR2 SVGAGI. This CDR3 is built from 14 residues. The V and J ends lost 5 bases and 6 bases respectively, with 16 bases between them. The CDR3, as DNA: TGTGCCAGCAGTCCCCCTGGGGCATGGGCTGAAGCTTTCTTT. As protein: CASSPPGAWAEAFF.

Regarding this clone: The sample contains more than one DNA sequence encoding this CDR3. The chain links TRBV7-2 to TRBJ2-5, with D hard to call. The CDR3 extends over 14 amino acids. The V and J ends lost 2 bases and 2 bases respectively, with 9 bases between them. Germline V gene lookup returns CDR1 SGHTA and CDR2 FQGNSA. The CDR3 reads CASSLTQVQETQYF. CDR3 nucleotide sequence: TGTGCCAGCAGCTTAACTCAGGTTCAAGAGACCCAGTACTTC.

The chain combines TRBV5-1 with TRBJ2-7; D call uncertain. The CDR3 runs to 14 residues. The germline V and J ends were trimmed by 2 bases and 4 bases, with 13 bases remaining between them. Germline CDR1 is SGHRS and CDR2 is YFSETQ. In nucleotides, the CDR3 is TGCGCCAGCAGCTTAAAGACCGGAAAGTACGAGCAGTACTTC. Its protein product is CASSLKTGKYEQYF.

The V gene is TRBV12-5, the J gene TRBJ2-7; D gene ambiguous. Germline-derived CDR1 and CDR2 are LGHNT and FRNRAP. The CDR3 sequence is 15 residues long. The ends were cut back, 7 bases at V and 0 bases at J, with 16 bases in the middle. CDR3 sequence: CASAPPRLGSYEQYF. CDR3 in DNA: TGTGCTAGTGCCCCTCCCCGACTTGGCTCCTACGAGCAGTACTTC.

About this clone: At the DNA level, this CDR3 is encoded by other sequences in the same sample as well. This chain joins TRBV6-5 and TRBJ2-7; no clear D. The CDR3 totals 11 residues. From germline, CDR1 is MNHEY and CDR2 SVGAGI. The ends were cut back, 2 bases at V and 5 bases at J, with 4 bases in the middle. The CDR3 nucleotides read TGTGCCAGCAGTTACGGGCACGAGCAGTACTTC. The encoded protein is CASSYGHEQYF.

The V and J genes are TRBV28 and TRBJ2-2, with D tentatively TRBD1 (6 bases). Germline CDR1 is MDHEN and CDR2 is SYDVKM. V lost 3 bases, J lost 0 bases, and 17 bases lay in between. The CDR3 length is 18 residues. In nucleotides, the CDR3 is TGTGCCAGCAGTTTTAGTAGGCTGGGACACTCGAACACCGGGGAGCTGTTTTTT. Encoded protein: CASSFSRLGHSNTGELFF.